This T cell receptor (beta chain) appears in the sequencing data of a study of Graves' ophthalmopathy and Graves' hyperthyroidism. In germline, CDR1 is SGHTA, CDR2 FQGNSA. The V end was cut by 5 bases, the J end by 3 bases, with 13 bases between. The CDR3 length is 14 residues. The study amplified TCR beta CDR3 regions using RNA transcripts. In the first round, RT-PCR was carried out with HTBI primers, and a multiplex PCR formed the second round. TCRdb re-called the multiplex PCR reads through MiXCR, storing one row per CDR3 protein. The sample has roughly 700,000 distinct CDR3 sequences; 40% are singletons.

J is TRBJ2-5 and V is TRBV7-2, with TRBD1 as a possible D gene (5 bases). The sequence was collected from an adult man with Graves' ophthalmopathy. Sequenced input: peripheral blood. The CDR3 DNA reads TGTACCAGCAGCCCCCTCCAAGGGGAAGAGACCCAGTACTTC. Translated, it gives CTSSPLQGEETQYF.